This T cell receptor beta chain was recovered during a study of a mutant IDH1 vaccine in newly diagnosed glioma. The sample's time point: baseline, week 1 (first vaccination visit). Treatment denoted: pre-vaccination baseline after standard-of-care therapy. Profiling relied on immunoSEQ multiplex PCR, and the TCRdb table lists in-frame clones only, not all of them. The table shows fewer than 100,000 clones, with around 90% occurring only once. Between the trimmed V and J ends, which lost 6 bases and 5 bases, there was a span of 8 bases. Germline assignment: CDR1 WNHNN and CDR2 SYGVQD (reference sequence). The CDR3 consists of 12 residues.

The sample consisted of PBMCs, taken from a glioma patient treated with radiotherapy, temozolomide or both. The clonotype originates from a woman aged 50 to 60 with glioma. The chain recombines TRBV10-1 with TRBJ2-1, with D perhaps matching TRBD1 (5 bases). The CDR3 loop reads CASRGRNNEQFF. Here the CDR3 DNA reads TGCGCCAGCAGGGGGCGGAACAATGAGCAGTTCTTC.